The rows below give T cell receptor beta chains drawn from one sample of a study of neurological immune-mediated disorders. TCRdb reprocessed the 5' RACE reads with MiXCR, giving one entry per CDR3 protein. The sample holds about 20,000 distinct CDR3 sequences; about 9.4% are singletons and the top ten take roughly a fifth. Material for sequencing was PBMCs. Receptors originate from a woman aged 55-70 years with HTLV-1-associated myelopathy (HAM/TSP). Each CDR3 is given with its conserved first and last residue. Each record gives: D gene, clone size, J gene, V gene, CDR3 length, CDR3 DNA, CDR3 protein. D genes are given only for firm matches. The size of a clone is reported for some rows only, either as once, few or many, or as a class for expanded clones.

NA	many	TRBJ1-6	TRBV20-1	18	TGCAGTGCTAGCCCAGAACAGGCGGGTTTCGGCGATAATTCACCCCTCCACTTT	CSASPEQAGFGDNSPLHF
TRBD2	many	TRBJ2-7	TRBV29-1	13	TGCAGCGCCACACCACTCGGGGGGTACGAGCAGTACTTC	CSATPLGGYEQYF
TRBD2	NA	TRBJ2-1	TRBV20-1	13	TGCAGTGCTGGCCTCGGGGGGTCGGATGAGCAGTTCTTC	CSAGLGGSDEQFF
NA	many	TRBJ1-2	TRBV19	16	TGTGCCAGTATCAGGCAGGTCGGCAACTTTGGCTATGGCTACACCTTC	CASIRQVGNFGYGYTF
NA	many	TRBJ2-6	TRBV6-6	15	TGTGCCAGCAAGAACAATCTCTCTGGGGCCAACGTCCTGACTTTC	CASKNNLSGANVLTF
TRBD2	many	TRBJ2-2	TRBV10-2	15	TGCGCCAGCAGTGGGGCGGGGGGCGCAAACGGGGAGCTGTTTTTT	CASSGAGGANGELFF
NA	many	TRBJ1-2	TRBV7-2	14	TGTGCCAGCAGCTTATTGGGGGCTCGGTATGGCTACACCTTC	CASSLLGARYGYTF
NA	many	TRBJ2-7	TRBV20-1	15	TGCAGTGCTAGAGTATCGGCAGACAAATCCTACGAGCAGTACTTC	CSARVSADKSYEQYF
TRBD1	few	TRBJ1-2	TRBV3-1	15	TGTGCCAGCAGCCAAGTAGAAGGGGGCCGTGATGGCTACACCTTC	CASSQVEGGRDGYTF
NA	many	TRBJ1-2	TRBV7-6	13	TGTGCCAGCAGCCTACACATTAACTATGGCTACACCTTC	CASSLHINYGYTF
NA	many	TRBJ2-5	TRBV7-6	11	TGTGCCAGCAGCCAGCGAGGGACCCAGTACTTC	CASSQRGTQYF
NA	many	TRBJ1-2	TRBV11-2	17	TGTGCCAGCAGCCCCTTAGGAGGCCGCGTGAAAGGCTATGGCTACACCTTC	CASSPLGGRVKGYGYTF
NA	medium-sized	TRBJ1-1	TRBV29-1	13	TGCAGCGTTGAAGGGCACTCGAACACTGAAGCTTTCTTT	CSVEGHSNTEAFF
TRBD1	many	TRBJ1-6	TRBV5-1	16	TGCGCCAGCAGCTTGGAGTACAGGGGGTATAATTCACCCCTCCACTTT	CASSLEYRGYNSPLHF
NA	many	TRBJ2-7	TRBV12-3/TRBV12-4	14	TGTGCCAGCAGCCTAGTAGGGGGATACTACGAGCAGTACTTC	CASSLVGGYYEQYF
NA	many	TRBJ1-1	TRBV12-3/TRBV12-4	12	TGTGCCAGCAGGATGGGGGGGGATGAAGCTTTCTTT	CASRMGGDEAFF
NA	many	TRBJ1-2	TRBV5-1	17	TGCGCCAGCACCCTATCAGGGCCTTCCCAGCTTGGCTATGGCTACACCTTC	CASTLSGPSQLGYGYTF
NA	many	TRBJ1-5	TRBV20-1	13	TGCAGTGCTAACACAGGTGTCGGTGGGCCCCAGCATTTT	CSANTGVGGPQHF
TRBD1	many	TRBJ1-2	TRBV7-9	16	TGTGCCAGCAGATCGAAGCCGGGACAGGCTAACTATGGCTACACCTTC	CASRSKPGQANYGYTF
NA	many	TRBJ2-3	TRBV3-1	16	TGTGCCAGCAGCTTAACCGGGCCCCATCCCGCAGATACGCAGTATTTT	CASSLTGPHPADTQYF
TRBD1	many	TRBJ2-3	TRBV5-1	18	TGCGCCAGCAGCTCAGATCTCCTCGGACAGGGGGCGCCTGGTACGCAGTATTTT	CASSSDLLGQGAPGTQYF
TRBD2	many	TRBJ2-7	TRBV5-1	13	TGCGCCAGCGGACTGCGGGGGGGCTACGAGCAGTACTTC	CASGLRGGYEQYF
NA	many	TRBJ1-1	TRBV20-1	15	TGCAGTGCTCCAGATTTTTCGAGGGGGAGCACTGAAGCTTTCTTT	CSAPDFSRGSTEAFF
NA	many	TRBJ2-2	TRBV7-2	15	TGTGCCAGCAGCTTAGTGACCCAGAACACCGGGGAGCTGTTTTTT	CASSLVTQNTGELFF
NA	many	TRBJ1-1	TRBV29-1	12	TGCAGCGCGGTAAAGGGGGGGACTGAAGCTTTCTTT	CSAVKGGTEAFF
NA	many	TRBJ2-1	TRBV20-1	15	TGCAGTGCTAGAGATCCTCTTGGTGGCCGGAATGAGCAGTTCTTC	CSARDPLGGRNEQFF
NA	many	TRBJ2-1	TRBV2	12	TGTGCCATTTCGACAGATTACAATGAGCAGTTCTTC	CAISTDYNEQFF
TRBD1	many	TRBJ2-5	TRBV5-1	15	TGCGCCAGCAGGTTTAGCACAGGGGTTGGGGAGACCCAGTACTTC	CASRFSTGVGETQYF
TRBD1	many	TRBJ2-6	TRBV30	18	TGTGCCTGGAGTCACAGAGCAGGGGGTTACTCTGGGGCCAACGTCCTGACTTTC	CAWSHRAGGYSGANVLTF
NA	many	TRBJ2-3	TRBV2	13	TGTGCCAGCGGGGGGCCCCGGGGAGATACGCAGTATTTT	CASGGPRGDTQYF
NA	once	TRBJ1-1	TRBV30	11	TGTGCCTGGAGTCGACAGGCGAAAGCATTATTT	CAWSRQAKALF
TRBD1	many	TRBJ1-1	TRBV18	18	TGTGCCAGCTCACTGGGCTTACGGGGACAGACCCCGAACACTGAAGCTTTCTTT	CASSLGLRGQTPNTEAFF
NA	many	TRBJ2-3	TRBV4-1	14	TGCGCCAGCAGTCGAGGGGTCAGCACAGATACGCAGTATTTT	CASSRGVSTDTQYF
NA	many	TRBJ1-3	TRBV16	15	TGTGCCAGCAGCCGACAGTTTACCTCTGGAAACACCATATATTTT	CASSRQFTSGNTIYF
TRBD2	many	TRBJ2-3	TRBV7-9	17	TGTGCCAGCAGCTTAGACGTCCTAGCGGGGAGCACAGATACGCAGTATTTT	CASSLDVLAGSTDTQYF
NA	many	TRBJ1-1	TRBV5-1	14	TGCGCCAGCAGTCCCGACAGCCCGTACACTGAAGCTTTCTTT	CASSPDSPYTEAFF
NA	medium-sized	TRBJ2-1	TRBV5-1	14	TGCGCCAGCAGCTTGCAGGGATCCTACAATGAGCAGTTCTTC	CASSLQGSYNEQFF
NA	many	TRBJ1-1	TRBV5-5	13	TGTGCCAGCAGCCTGCAGTGGTCGGGTGAAGCTTTCTTT	CASSLQWSGEAFF
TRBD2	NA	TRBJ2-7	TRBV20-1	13	TGCAGTGCTGGCCTCGGGGGGGCTCTCGAGCAGTACTTC	CSAGLGGALEQYF
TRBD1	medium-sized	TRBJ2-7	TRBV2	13	TGTGCCAGCAGGGACAGGGGTTTCGACGAGCAGTACTTC	CASRDRGFDEQYF
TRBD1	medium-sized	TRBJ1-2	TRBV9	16	TGTGCCAGCAGCCCCCGGACAGGGGAAAGAGTGTATGGCTACACCTTC	CASSPRTGERVYGYTF
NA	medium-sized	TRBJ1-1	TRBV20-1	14	TGCAGTGCCAGTCTACGGGGGTGGGACACTGAAGCTTTCTTT	CSASLRGWDTEAFF
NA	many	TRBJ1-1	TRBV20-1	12	TGCAGTGCCGGACAGTTGAACACTGAAGCTTTCTTT	CSAGQLNTEAFF
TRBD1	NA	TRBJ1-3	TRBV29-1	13	TGCGGGGGACAGGGGAGTTCTGGAAACACCATATATTTT	CGGQGSSGNTIYF
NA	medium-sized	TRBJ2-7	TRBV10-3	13	TGTGCCATCAGTGAGTCGAGGGGCGACGAGCAGTACTTC	CAISESRGDEQYF
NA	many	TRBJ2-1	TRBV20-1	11	TGCAGTGCTAGACCCAGTAGTGAGCAGTTCTTC	CSARPSSEQFF
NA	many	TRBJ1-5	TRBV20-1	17	TGCAGTGCTAGAGATCGTGGCAGGTCAGCACAATCAGGGCCCCAGCATTTT	CSARDRGRSAQSGPQHF
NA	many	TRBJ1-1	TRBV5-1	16	TGCGCCAGCAGCTTGGGAGTTTTGGGGGATAACACTGAAGCTTTCTTT	CASSLGVLGDNTEAFF
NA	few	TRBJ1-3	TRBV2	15	TGTGCCAGCAGTAGTTTGGTGGGCTCTGGAAACACCATATATTTT	CASSSLVGSGNTIYF
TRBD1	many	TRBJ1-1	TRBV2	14	TGTGCCAGCAGTGTCAGGGGGGGGAACACTGAAGCTTTCTTT	CASSVRGGNTEAFF
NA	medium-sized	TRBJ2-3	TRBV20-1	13	TGCAGTGCGAGACCTCTGTCGACAGATACGCAGTATTTT	CSARPLSTDTQYF